A single T cell receptor beta chain is shown here with its context. This sample was included in a study of blood T cells in healthy people across ages. Primers used in a second PCR of roughly 7 to 11 cycles were a sample-barcoded 5' primer and a J-beta primer mix. Each CDR3 protein is one row after TCRdb ran MiXCR on the 5' RACE reads. The sample lists roughly 560,000 distinct CDR3 sequences, around 24% occurring once. The length of the CDR3 is 16 residues. The V end was cut by 0 bases, the J end by 6 bases, with 15 bases between. Germline loops: CDR1 LGHNT, CDR2 FRNRAP. This sample was also put to use in a study of T cells of mothers and their children.

This TCR came from a boy under 18 in good health. This chain joins TRBV12-5 and TRBJ2-1; D is ambiguous. Sequencing input: blood. The CDR3 coding sequence is TGTGCTAGTGGTTTGGTACCCAGCCACACGGGCAATGAGCAGTTCTTC. This sequence encodes CASGLVPSHTGNEQFF.